This TCR beta chain is from a study of beta chain features in type 1 diabetes. Regarding the study as a whole: Small HLA sub-analyses could not settle whether HLA shapes TCRB rearrangement. When Type 1 diabetes patients were examined, their TCRB CDR3s proved moderately but significantly shorter in all four CD4+ subsets.

This clone has just a few counts. Its antigen remains unidentified. TCRB transcripts that were expressed got sequenced, as all of the isolated RNA had been reverse transcribed. Data came from immunoSEQ multiplex PCR; TCRdb stores just in-frame clones and leaves some out. The sample shows 150,000 to 200,000 clones, roughly 60% of them seen only once. Per the germline V gene, CDR1 is SQVTM and CDR2 is ANQGSEA. Trimming removed 6 bases from V and 2 bases from J; junction bases left unmatched: 3. The CDR3 has 14 residues. V is TRBV29-1 and J is TRBJ2-3, with TRBD1 matching over 12 bases. Sequencing was done on a sample of naive CD4+ T cells from blood. This TCR came from a man younger than 40 with type 1 diabetes. CDR3 sequence: CSVGQGAPTDTQYF. CDR3 DNA: TGCAGCGTGGGACAGGGGGCCCCCACAGATACGCAGTATTTT.